This T cell receptor (beta chain) was captured in a study of T cell repertoires in cytomegalovirus infection (dated by TCRdb to the late 2010s). About the full investigation: The HLA type of each donor mattered for the analysis, because public TCR beta signatures pointed to carriage of CMV infection along with the matching HLA type.

Points the paper makes about the study in general: Cumulative frequency of public TCR beta family members discriminated carriers of CMV infection plus the relevant HLA type in this cohort and an independent approximately 400-donor cohort. The ex vivo response was dominated by HLA-C-restricted CMV-specific TCR beta clonotypes, which also provided the single most frequent clonotype in two of eight donors.

After removal of 3 bases from V and 3 bases from J, the junction retains 15 bases not matched to a gene. The CDR3 measures 20 amino acids from cysteine to phenylalanine. Of the read, only the CDR3 DNA is kept; its 60 bases are in frame from base 1. CDR1 and CDR2, looked up from the germline V gene, are SGHTA and FQGNSA. The reads were generated on an Illumina HiSeq 1500. The raw public data were reprocessed by TCRdb itself: fastp quality trimming at Q25, MiXCR clonotype calling, in-frame beta chains only. Each CDR3 protein gets just one entry, which takes the most common genes and DNA from the rows behind it. The sample profile shows about 530,000 distinct CDR3 sequences; 26% of them were found once. Of the sample, approximately 13% falls within the top ten clones. At least ten counts were recorded for this clonotype. What antigen it recognizes has not been identified. No much larger clonotype is one base removed from it; base qualities were not supplied.

The rearrangement joined TRBV7-2 to TRBJ2-1; 12 of the junction bases match TRBD2. This sequence was found in a human donor in good health (CMV status not recorded). Some clones in this sample may be carry-over from other donors' samples. Specimen: PBMCs. The CDR3 loop reads CASSLEWGQGLAGVYNEQFF. The DNA is TGTGCCAGCAGCTTGGAGTGGGGACAGGGACTAGCGGGTGTCTACAATGAGCAGTTCTTC.